The clone carrying this T cell receptor (beta chain) has just a few counts. Its matching antigen is unknown. This record belongs to a study of cytomegalovirus exposure and HLA in healthy donors. Broader study findings: Relative to equally common others, HLA-associated TCR beta chains showed greater clonal expansion in a later analysis.

This CDR3 contains 13 residues. V was pared by 11 bases and J by 7 bases, with 10 bases of the junction left unmatched. Germline CDR1 and CDR2: ENHRY and SYGVKD. PCR employed 60 Vbeta and 13 Jbeta primers. Original methodology: Roughly 83 million unique TCR beta chains, around 10 million of them shared, were counted by a later analysis. TCRdb's copy holds only in-frame clones and misses some; the assay was immunoSEQ multiplex PCR. The V and J calls and the clone size are those of that table, but D and trimming were determined from the DNA. The data contain about 85,000 clones, approximately 80% of them singletons.

The chain links TRBV10-3 to TRBJ2-1; 8 bases agree with TRBD2. The material sequenced was PBMCs. This sequence originates from a woman aged 45-65 years in good health and CMV-seropositive. The CDR3 nucleotides read TGTGCCGTCTCATCGGGGGGGCTAAATGAGCAGTTCTTC. As protein: CAVSSGGLNEQFF.